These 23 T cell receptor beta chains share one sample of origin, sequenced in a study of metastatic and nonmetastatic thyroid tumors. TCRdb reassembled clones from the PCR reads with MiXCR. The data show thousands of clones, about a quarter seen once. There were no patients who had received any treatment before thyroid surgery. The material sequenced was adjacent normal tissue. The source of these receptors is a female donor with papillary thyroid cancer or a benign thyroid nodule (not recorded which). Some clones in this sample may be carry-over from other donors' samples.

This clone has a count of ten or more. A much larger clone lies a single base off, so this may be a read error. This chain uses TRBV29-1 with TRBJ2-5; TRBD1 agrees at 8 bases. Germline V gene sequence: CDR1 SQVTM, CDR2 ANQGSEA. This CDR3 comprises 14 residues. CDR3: CSAMGGTGGETRYF. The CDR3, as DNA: TGCAGCGCCATGGGAGGTACAGGGGGAGAGACCCGGTACTTC.

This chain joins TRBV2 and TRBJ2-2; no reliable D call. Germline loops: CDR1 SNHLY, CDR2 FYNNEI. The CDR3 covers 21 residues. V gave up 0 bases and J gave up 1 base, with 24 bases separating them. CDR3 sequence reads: CASSEAPFWLIDPMNTGELFF. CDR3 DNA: TGTGCCAGCAGTGAAGCGCCGTTTTGGCTAATTGACCCGATGAACACCGGGGAGCTGTTTTTT.

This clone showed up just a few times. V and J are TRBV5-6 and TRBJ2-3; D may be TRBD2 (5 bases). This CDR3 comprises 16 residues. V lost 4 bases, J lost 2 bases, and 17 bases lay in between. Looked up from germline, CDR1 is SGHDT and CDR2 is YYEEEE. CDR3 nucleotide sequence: TGTGCCAGCAGCAGCGGACGGTTAGGGAACACAGATACGCAGTATTTT. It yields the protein CASSSGRLGNTDTQYF. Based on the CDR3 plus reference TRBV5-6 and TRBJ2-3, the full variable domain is DAGVTQSPTHLIKTRGQQVTLRCSPKSGHDTVSWYQQALGQGPQFIFQYYEEEERQRGNFPDRFSGHQFPNYSSELNVNALLLGDSALYLCASSSGRLGNTDTQYFGPGTRLTVL.

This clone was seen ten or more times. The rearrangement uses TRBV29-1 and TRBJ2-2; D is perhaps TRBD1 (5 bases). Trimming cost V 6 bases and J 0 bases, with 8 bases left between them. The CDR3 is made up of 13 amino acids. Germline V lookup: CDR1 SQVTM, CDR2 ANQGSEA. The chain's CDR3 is CSVPQANTGELFF. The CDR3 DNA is TGCAGCGTACCACAGGCGAACACCGGGGAGCTGTTTTTT.

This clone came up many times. CDR3 in DNA: TGCGCCAGCAGCCAAGTGCAGGGGACAAGAGGCACTGAAGCTTTCTTT. Translating it yields CASSQVQGTRGTEAFF. The chain joins TRBV4-1 to TRBJ1-1; possibly TRBD1 for D (6 bases). This CDR3 contains 16 residues. Per germline, CDR1 MGHRA and CDR2 YSYEKL. Trimming left V 1 base short and J 4 bases short, with 16 bases between.

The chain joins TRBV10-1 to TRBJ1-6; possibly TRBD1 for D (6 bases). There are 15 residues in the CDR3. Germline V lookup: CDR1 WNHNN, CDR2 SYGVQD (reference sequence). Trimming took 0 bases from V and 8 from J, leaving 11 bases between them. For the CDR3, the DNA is TGCGCCAGCAGTGAGTCTGGGGGGCTGGATTCACCCCTCCACTTT. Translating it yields CASSESGGLDSPLHF.

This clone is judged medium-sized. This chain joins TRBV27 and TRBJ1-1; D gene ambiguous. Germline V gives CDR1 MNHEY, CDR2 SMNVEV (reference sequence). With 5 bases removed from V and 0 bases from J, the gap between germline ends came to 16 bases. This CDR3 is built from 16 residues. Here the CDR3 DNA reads TGTGCCAGCAGTCCGCCCCCGACAACAATGAACACTGAAGCTTTCTTT. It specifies CASSPPPTTMNTEAFF.

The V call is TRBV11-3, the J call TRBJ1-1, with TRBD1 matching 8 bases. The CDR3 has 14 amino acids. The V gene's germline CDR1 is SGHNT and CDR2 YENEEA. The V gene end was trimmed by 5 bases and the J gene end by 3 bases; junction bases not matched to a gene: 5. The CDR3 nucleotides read TGTGCCAGCAGCCAACAGGGGGGCCACACTGAAGCTTTCTTT. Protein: CASSQQGGHTEAFF.

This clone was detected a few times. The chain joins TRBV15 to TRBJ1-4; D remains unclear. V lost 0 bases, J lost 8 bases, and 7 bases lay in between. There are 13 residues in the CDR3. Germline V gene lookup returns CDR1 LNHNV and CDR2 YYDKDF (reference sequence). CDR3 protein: CATSRDKQEKLFF. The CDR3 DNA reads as TGTGCCACCAGCAGAGATAAGCAGGAAAAACTGTTTTTT. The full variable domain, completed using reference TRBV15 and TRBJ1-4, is DAMVIQNPRYQVTQFGKPVTLSCSQTLNHNVMYWYQQKSSQAPKLLFHYYDKDFNNEADTPDNFQSRRPNTSFCFLDIRSPGLGDTAMYLCATSRDKQEKLFFGSGTQLSVL.

In nucleotides, the CDR3 is TGTGCCAGCGGGGGAATAGCGGGAGGGGACAATGAGCAGTTCTTC. Translated, it gives CASGGIAGGDNEQFF. The chain joins TRBV3-1 to TRBJ2-1; 11 nucleotides agree with TRBD2. The CDR3 runs to 15 residues. CDR1 is LGHDT and CDR2 is YNNKEL in the germline V gene (reference sequence). The J segment lost 5 bases and the V segment lost 8 bases, leaving 8 bases of the junction unmatched.

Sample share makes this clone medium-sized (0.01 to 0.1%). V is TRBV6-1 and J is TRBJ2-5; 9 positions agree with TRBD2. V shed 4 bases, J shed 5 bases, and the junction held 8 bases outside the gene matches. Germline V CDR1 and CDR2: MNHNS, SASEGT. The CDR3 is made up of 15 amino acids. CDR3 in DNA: TGTGCCAGCAGTGGCAGAGCGGGAGGCGGGGAGACCCAGTACTTC. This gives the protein CASSGRAGGGETQYF.

The CDR3 sequence: CASSFDRGRDTQYF. The CDR3 DNA is TGTGCCAGCAGTTTCGACAGGGGTCGTGATACGCAGTATTTT. The chain recombines TRBV12-3 or TRBV12-4 with TRBJ2-3, with 8 bases lining up with TRBD1. CDR3 length: 14 amino acids. Germline trimming cut 3 bases from V and 6 bases from J; bases unmatched to any gene: 5.

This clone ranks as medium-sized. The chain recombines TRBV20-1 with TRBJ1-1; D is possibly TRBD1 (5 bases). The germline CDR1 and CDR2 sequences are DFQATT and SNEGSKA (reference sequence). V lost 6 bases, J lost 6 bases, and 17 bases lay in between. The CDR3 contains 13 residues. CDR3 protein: CSAPRYEGPEAFF. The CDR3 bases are TGCAGTGCCCCGAGATACGAGGGGCCTGAAGCTTTCTTT.

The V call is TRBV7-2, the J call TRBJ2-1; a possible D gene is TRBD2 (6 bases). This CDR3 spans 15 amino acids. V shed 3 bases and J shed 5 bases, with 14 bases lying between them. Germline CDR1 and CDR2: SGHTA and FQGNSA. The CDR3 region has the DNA TGTGCCAGCAGCTTTGCGAGCGGGTTTAACAATGAGCAGTTCTTC. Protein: CASSFASGFNNEQFF. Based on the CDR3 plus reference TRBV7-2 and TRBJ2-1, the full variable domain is GAGVSQSPSNKVTEKGKDVELRCDPISGHTALYWYRQSLGQGLEFLIYFQGNSAPDKSGLPSDRFSAERTGGSVSTLTIQRTQQEDSAVYLCASSFASGFNNEQFFGPGTRLTVL.

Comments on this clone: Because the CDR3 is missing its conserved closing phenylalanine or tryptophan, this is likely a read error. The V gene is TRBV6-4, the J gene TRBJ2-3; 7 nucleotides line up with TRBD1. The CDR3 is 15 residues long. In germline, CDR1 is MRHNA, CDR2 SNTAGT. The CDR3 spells CASSDSTGRADTQYS. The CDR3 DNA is TGTGCCAGCAGTGACTCGACAGGGCGCGCAGATACTCAGTATTCT.

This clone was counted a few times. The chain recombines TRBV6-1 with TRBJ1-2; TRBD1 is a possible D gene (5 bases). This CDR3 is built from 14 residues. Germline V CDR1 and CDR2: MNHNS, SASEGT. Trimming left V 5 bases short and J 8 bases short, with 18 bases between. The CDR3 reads CASSISGQGGGYTF. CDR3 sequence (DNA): TGTGCCAGCAGTATCTCAGGCCAGGGAGGAGGCTACACCTTC.

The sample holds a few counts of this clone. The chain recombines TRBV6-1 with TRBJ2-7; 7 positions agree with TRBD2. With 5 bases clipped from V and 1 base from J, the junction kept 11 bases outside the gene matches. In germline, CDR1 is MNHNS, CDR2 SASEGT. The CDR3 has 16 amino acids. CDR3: CASSLFPAGPSYEQYF. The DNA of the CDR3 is TGTGCCAGCAGTTTATTCCCAGCGGGGCCGTCCTACGAGCAGTACTTC.

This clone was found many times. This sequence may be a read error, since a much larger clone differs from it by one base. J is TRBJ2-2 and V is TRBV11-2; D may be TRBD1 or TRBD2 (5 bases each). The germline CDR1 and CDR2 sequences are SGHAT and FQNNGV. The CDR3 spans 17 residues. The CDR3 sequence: CASSFPTGTSNTGELFF. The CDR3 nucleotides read TGTGCCAGCAGCTTCCCCACCGGGACCTCGAACACTGGGGAGCTGTTTTTT.

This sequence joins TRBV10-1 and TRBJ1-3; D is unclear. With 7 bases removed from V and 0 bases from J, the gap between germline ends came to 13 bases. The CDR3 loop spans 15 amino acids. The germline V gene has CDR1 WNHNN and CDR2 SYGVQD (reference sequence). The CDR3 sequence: CASKNLSHSGNTIYF. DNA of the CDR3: TGCGCCAGCAAAAATCTGAGCCACTCTGGAAACACCATATATTTT.

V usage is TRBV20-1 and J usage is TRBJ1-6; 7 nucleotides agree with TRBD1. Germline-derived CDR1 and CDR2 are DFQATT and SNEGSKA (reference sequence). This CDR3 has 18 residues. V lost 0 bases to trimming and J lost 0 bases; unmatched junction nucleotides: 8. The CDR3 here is CSARDLRQGGSYNSPLHF. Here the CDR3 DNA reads TGCAGTGCTAGAGATCTAAGGCAGGGGGGCTCCTATAATTCACCCCTCCACTTT.

CDR3 loop: CASSLGGDSYNEQFF. In DNA form, the CDR3 reads TGTGCCAGCAGCCTGGGGGGGGACTCCTACAATGAGCAGTTCTTC. This chain joins TRBV9 and TRBJ2-1; 7 nucleotides line up with TRBD2. V lost 4 bases to trimming and J lost 0 bases; unmatched junction nucleotides: 4. The germline V gene has CDR1 SGDLS and CDR2 YYNGEE. This CDR3 is 15 amino acids long.

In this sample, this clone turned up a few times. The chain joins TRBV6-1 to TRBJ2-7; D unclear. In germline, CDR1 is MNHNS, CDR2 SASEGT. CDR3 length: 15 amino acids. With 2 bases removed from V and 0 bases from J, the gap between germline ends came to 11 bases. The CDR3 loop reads CASSEWQESSYEQYF. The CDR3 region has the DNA TGTGCCAGCAGTGAATGGCAGGAGAGCTCCTACGAGCAGTACTTC.

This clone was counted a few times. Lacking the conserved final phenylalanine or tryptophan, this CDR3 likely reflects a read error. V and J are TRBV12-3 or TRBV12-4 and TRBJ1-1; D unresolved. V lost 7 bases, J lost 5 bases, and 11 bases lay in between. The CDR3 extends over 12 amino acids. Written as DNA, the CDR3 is TGTGCCAGCACCTGGGGTGCTACTGAAGCTTTCCTT. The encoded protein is CASTWGATEAFL.